The source of this T cell receptor (beta chain) is a study of T cells in Graves' hyperthyroidism and ophthalmopathy. CDR3 length: 15 residues. The V segment lost 4 bases and the J segment 4 bases; nucleotides outside the gene matches: 8. Germline-derived CDR1 and CDR2 are MDHEN and SYDVKM. What was amplified from RNA transcripts were TCR beta CDR3 regions. HTBI primers were the set used in a first-round RT-PCR of the TCR CDR3. From the multiplex PCR reads, TCRdb called clonotypes with MiXCR, one entry per CDR3 protein. The table has 210,000 or so distinct CDR3 sequences, approximately 17% seen once. Stable disease denoted Graves' hyperthyroidism without ophthalmopathy progression within 18 months.

The chain is built from TRBV28 and TRBJ2-7, with 9 bases matching TRBD1. Sequenced: blood. The sequence derives from a man in his forties or fifties with Graves' hyperthyroidism. CDR3 sequence reads: CASSYRTGASYEQYF. DNA of the CDR3: TGTGCCAGCAGTTACAGGACAGGGGCGAGTTACGAGCAGTACTTC.